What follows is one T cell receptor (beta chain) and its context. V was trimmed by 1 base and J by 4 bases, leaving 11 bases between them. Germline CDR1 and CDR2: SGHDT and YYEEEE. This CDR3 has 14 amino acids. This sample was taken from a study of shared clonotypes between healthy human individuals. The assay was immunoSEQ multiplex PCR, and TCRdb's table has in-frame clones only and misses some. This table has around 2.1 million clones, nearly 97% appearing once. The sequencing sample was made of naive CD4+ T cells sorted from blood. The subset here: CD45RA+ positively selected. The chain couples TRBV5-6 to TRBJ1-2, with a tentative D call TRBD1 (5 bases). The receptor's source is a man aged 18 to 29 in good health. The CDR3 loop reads CASSLSGARYGYTF. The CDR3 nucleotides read TGTGCCAGCAGCTTGTCCGGGGCCCGCTATGGCTACACCTTC.